A single sample gave rise to the 11 T cell receptor beta chains below, sequenced in a study of HIV-infected patients and healthy controls (dated by TCRdb to the mid-2010s). Whole blood was used without cell fractionation, so the repertoire reflected all unsorted peripheral T cells. The library was built by means of 5' RACE. TCRdb lists the instrument as Illumina MiSeq. Approximately 0.5 ug RNA was reverse transcribed with SuperScript III using primers against the alpha and beta constant regions. Alpha and beta chain libraries were generated separately via chain-specific third strand synthesis with multiplexing indices. TCRdb trimmed public reads at Q25 via fastp, called clones via MiXCR and kept in-frame beta chains. Identical CDR3 proteins give one entry, which carries the most common genes and DNA. The sample table holds approximately 9,400 distinct CDR3 sequences, of which around 7.5% were seen once. Clones ranked in the top ten supply less than 6% of the sample.

The sample consisted of blood. The receptors were sampled from an adult in good health.

This clonotype is labeled as medium-sized (0.01 to 0.1%). The J gene is TRBJ2-5, the V gene TRBV11-2, with 9 bases that match TRBD1. The CDR3 extends over 17 amino acids. The V gene end was trimmed by 0 bases and the J gene end by 2 bases; junction bases not matched to a gene: 7. The germline gives CDR1 SGHAT, CDR2 FQNNGV. CDR3 nucleotide sequence: TGTGCCAGCAGCTTAGATTACCGGGACAGGGAACAAGAGACCCAGTACTTC. Its translation: CASSLDYRDREQETQYF.

This clonotype is labeled as medium-sized. The V gene is TRBV9, the J gene TRBJ2-3; the D gene is possibly TRBD1 (6 bases). Germline CDR1 reads SGDLS; CDR2 reads YYNGEE. Trimming pared 4 bases from V and 6 bases from J, leaving 21 bases between. The CDR3 sequence is 16 residues long. In DNA form, the CDR3 reads TGTGCCAGCAGCCTCCCCCGGGCAGGGGATAGGGATACGCAGTATTTT. It translates to CASSLPRAGDRDTQYF.

Many counts were recorded for this clonotype. The V call is TRBV10-3, the J call TRBJ2-6; D remains unclear. The V end lost 10 bases, the J end lost 2 bases, and 9 bases lay between the germline ends. CDR3 length equals 13 residues. The V gene's germline CDR1 is ENHRY and CDR2 SYGVKD. The CDR3 sequence: CATKNPGANVLTF. The DNA of the CDR3 is TGTGCCACAAAAAACCCTGGGGCCAACGTCCTGACTTTC.

The chain employs TRBV27 and TRBJ1-3; weak D call: TRBD1 (5 bases). CDR1 and CDR2 (germline): MNHEY, SMNVEV (reference sequence). The ends were cut back, 8 bases at V and 3 bases at J, with 17 bases in the middle. The CDR3 is made up of 15 amino acids. The CDR3 DNA reads as TGTGCCAGCGGGCCCCGGGGCGGTGATGGAAACACCATATATTTT. Amino acids: CASGPRGGDGNTIYF.

The sample holds a few counts of this clonotype. This chain joins TRBV7-2 and TRBJ2-2, with D perhaps being TRBD1 or TRBD2 (5 bases each). V lost 3 bases, J lost 4 bases, and 18 bases lay in between. Looked up from germline, CDR1 is SGHTA and CDR2 is FQGNSA. The CDR3 runs to 17 residues. The CDR3, as DNA: TGTGCCAGCAGCTTTAGACCCGGGACCCAGATCACCGGGGAGCTGTTTTTT. It specifies CASSFRPGTQITGELFF.

This clonotype is medium-sized (0.01 to 0.1%) by share. The chain employs TRBV7-2 and TRBJ2-5; D remains ambiguous. The CDR3 is made up of 15 amino acids. V was trimmed by 2 bases and J by 5 bases, leaving 15 bases between them. From germline, CDR1 is SGHTA and CDR2 FQGNSA. The DNA for the CDR3 is TGTGCCAGCAGCTTAAGCCACCCCATGAGGGAGACCCAGTACTTC. Residues: CASSLSHPMRETQYF.

The chain employs TRBV30 and TRBJ1-3, with 8 bases that match TRBD1. The ends lost 4 bases at V and 7 bases at J; junction bases unmatched: 9. Germline V gene data show CDR1 as GTSNPN and CDR2 as SVGIG (reference sequence). The CDR3 spans 14 residues. Here the CDR3 reads CAWKAGGAGNTIYF. The CDR3 DNA reads as TGTGCCTGGAAGGCAGGGGGCGCAGGGAACACCATATATTTT.

By sample fraction, this clonotype is medium-sized. The chain combines TRBV29-1 with TRBJ2-5; D might be TRBD1 (7 bases). The CDR3 totals 13 residues. Between the trimmed V and J ends, which lost 6 bases and 4 bases, there was a span of 15 bases. Germline-derived CDR1 and CDR2 are SQVTM and ANQGSEA. The CDR3: CSVGPQGGETQYF. For the CDR3, the DNA is TGCAGCGTCGGGCCCCAGGGGGGAGAGACCCAGTACTTC.

This clonotype appeared many times. The chain recombines TRBV7-9 with TRBJ2-3; 11 bases are shared with TRBD1. The J segment lost 5 bases and the V segment lost 2 bases, leaving 6 bases of the junction unmatched. Germline V gives CDR1 SEHNR, CDR2 FQNEAQ (reference sequence). This CDR3 spans 16 amino acids. CDR3 nucleotide sequence: TGTGCCAGCAGCTTAACGGGACAGGGGGTTTTAGATACGCAGTATTTT. As protein: CASSLTGQGVLDTQYF.

The table lists this clonotype with many counts. The chain couples TRBV12-3 or TRBV12-4 to TRBJ1-5; D possibly corresponds to TRBD1 (6 bases). The CDR3 has 16 amino acids. The V and J ends lost 2 bases and 6 bases respectively, with 17 bases between them. The CDR3 spells CASSLQAGVGSQPQHF. The DNA for the CDR3 is TGTGCCAGCAGTTTACAAGCAGGGGTAGGCAGTCAGCCCCAGCATTTT.

By share, this clonotype ranks as medium-sized (0.01 to 0.1%). The V and J genes are TRBV6-1 and TRBJ2-7; D is unclear. V was cut by 7 bases and J by 4 bases, with 8 bases left in between. Per the germline V gene, CDR1 is MNHNS and CDR2 is SASEGT. The CDR3 length is 11 residues. Here the CDR3 reads CASIQLYEQYF. For the CDR3, the DNA is TGTGCCAGCATTCAGCTATACGAGCAGTACTTC.